Below, one TCR beta chain is given with its context. The data originate from a study of blood T cell repertoires in COVID-19. Study summary: The cDNA or gDNA used as material had been derived from T cells, B-cell-depleted T cells, or PBMCs.

TCRdb's table, derived via immunoSEQ multiplex PCR, lists solely in-frame clones and lacks some. In the table there are hundreds of thousands of clones, over 70% of which are singletons. The sequence was obtained from a woman between 70 and 85 years old with COVID-19, enrolled during active disease. The sample was peripheral blood.

The CDR3 region is CATQDNYGYTF. DNA of the CDR3: TGTGCCACACAGGACAACTATGGCTACACCTTC. The V gene is TRBV6-6, the J gene TRBJ1-2, with D perhaps matching TRBD1 (5 bases). Germline assignment: CDR1 MNHNY and CDR2 SVGAGI (reference sequence). CDR3 size: 11 residues. Trimming left V 10 bases short and J 2 bases short, with 8 bases between.